The next 30 T cell receptor beta chains were all read from a single sample in a study of T-cell memory formation after mild COVID-19. MiXCR, run by TCRdb on the 5' RACE reads, gives a single entry per CDR3 protein. The table includes about 350,000 distinct CDR3 sequences, approximately 15% detected once. Sequenced: PBMCs or a T cell subset sorted from them (not recorded which). Receptors were obtained from a man aged 18 to 35 who had mild COVID-19 (a few samples of this study predate the infection). Cell type and time point are not known.

Notes on this clonotype: Germline and junction disagree at one end, which may indicate a read error. The V and J genes are TRBV9 and TRBJ2-1, with D unresolved. From germline, CDR1 is SGDLS and CDR2 YYNGEE. The CDR3 extends over 15 amino acids. The CDR3 DNA reads as TGTGCCAGCAGCGTAGTAGCCGCTACCTATAATGAGCAGTTCTTC. This sequence encodes CASSVVAATYNEQFF.

The chain carries TRBV13 and TRBJ2-7, with a possible D match to TRBD2 (5 bases). The germline V gene has CDR1 PRHDT and CDR2 FYEKMQ (reference sequence). The V gene lost 8 bases and the J gene lost 2 bases, with 25 bases spanning the gap. CDR3 length: 17 amino acids. CDR3 DNA sequence: TGTGCCAGCGGGCCCGGGGTTCAGTCTTCATCGACCTACGAGCAGTACTTC. It is translated as CASGPGVQSSSTYEQYF.

This clonotype was seen only a few times. The rearrangement uses TRBV15 and TRBJ1-2, with D possibly TRBD1 on 6 matching bases. The CDR3 is 15 residues long. V lost 3 bases, J lost 5 bases, and 16 bases lay in between. Per germline, CDR1 LNHNV and CDR2 YYDKDF (reference sequence). DNA for the CDR3: TGTGCCACCAGCAGGGGACTCGACAGGCAATATGGCTACACCTTC. Its protein is CATSRGLDRQYGYTF.

This clonotype was seen a handful of times. The chain is built from TRBV6-6 and TRBJ1-5, with D possibly being TRBD1 (6 bases). The CDR3 is made up of 18 amino acids. Germline V gives CDR1 MNHNY, CDR2 SVGAGI (reference sequence). Trimming pared 0 bases from V and 5 bases from J, leaving 20 bases between. The CDR3 bases are TGTGCCAGCAGTTACTCGAGGATGTCAGACAGGAGAGATCAGCCCCAGCATTTT. Protein: CASSYSRMSDRRDQPQHF.

This chain connects TRBV11-2 to TRBJ2-1; 11 nucleotides agree with TRBD1. Trimming removed 4 bases from V and 7 bases from J; junction bases left unmatched: 12. This CDR3 has 17 amino acids. Germline V gene sequence: CDR1 SGHAT, CDR2 FQNNGV. CDR3 amino acids: CASSSPFFRDRGNEQFF. The CDR3 nucleotides are TGTGCCAGCAGCTCCCCTTTTTTTCGGGACAGGGGGAATGAGCAGTTCTTC.

A few counts support this clonotype. This chain connects TRBV5-5 to TRBJ2-5; perhaps D is TRBD1 or TRBD2 (5 bases each). The CDR3 runs to 13 residues. Looked up from germline, CDR1 is SGHKS and CDR2 is YYEKEE (reference sequence). Trimming stripped 0 bases from V and 3 bases from J, with 6 bases between. The CDR3: CASSLGGKETQYF. The CDR3 DNA is TGTGCCAGCAGCTTGGGGGGGAAAGAGACCCAGTACTTC. The full variable domain, with the rest looked up from reference TRBV5-5 and TRBJ2-5, is DAGVTQSPTHLIKTRGQQVTLRCSPISGHKSVSWYQQVLGQGPQFIFQYYEKEERGRGNFPDRFSARQFPNYSSELNVNALLLGDSALYLCASSLGGKETQYFGPGTRLLVL.

This clonotype was recorded a few times. The J gene is TRBJ2-6, the V gene TRBV6-1; 9 bases map to TRBD1. CDR1 is MNHNS, CDR2 SASEGT, per germline. Trimming cost V 4 bases and J 4 bases; bases outside gene matches: 11. The CDR3 runs to 18 residues. CDR3 sequence (DNA): TGTGCCAGCAGTGCACGTCCCGGGACAGGGAACGGGGCCAACGTCCTGACTTTC. As protein: CASSARPGTGNGANVLTF.

Regarding this clonotype: Mismatch with germline at one junction end may stem from a read error. The chain is built from TRBV29-1 and TRBJ2-1; 10 positions agree with TRBD2. Germline lookup yields CDR1 SQVTM and CDR2 ANQGSEA. This CDR3 is built from 15 residues. The CDR3 is CSGEEASGGYNEQFF. CDR3 coding DNA: TGCAGCGGTGAAGAGGCTAGCGGGGGATACAATGAGCAGTTCTTC.

The table lists this clonotype with a few counts. V usage is TRBV4-1 and J usage is TRBJ2-1, with 10 bases fitting TRBD2. The CDR3 is 18 amino acids. Germline-derived CDR1 and CDR2 are MGHRA and YSYEKL. V lost 3 bases and J lost 2; bases outside the gene matches: 10. This CDR3 is CASSQLDMGLATYNEQFF. The CDR3 nucleotides are TGCGCCAGCAGCCAGTTAGACATGGGACTAGCGACCTACAATGAGCAGTTCTTC.

This clonotype came up a few times. CDR3 in amino acids: CASTPGSLLEQFF. In DNA form, the CDR3 reads TGTGCCAGCACCCCCGGGTCGTTGCTTGAGCAGTTCTTC. The V and J genes are TRBV6-5 and TRBJ2-1; D gene uncertain. Trimming stripped 7 bases from V and 9 bases from J, with 16 bases between. This CDR3 region has 13 residues. Germline V gives CDR1 MNHEY, CDR2 SVGAGI.

Many counts were recorded for this clonotype. J is TRBJ2-7 and V is TRBV5-1; D is ambiguous. This CDR3 region has 16 residues. V was clipped by 1 base and J by 6 bases, with 20 bases between them. Germline V gene sequence: CDR1 SGHRS, CDR2 YFSETQ. The CDR3 spells CASSLTDFGFSREQYF. The CDR3 region has the DNA TGCGCCAGCAGCTTGACGGATTTTGGGTTCTCCCGCGAGCAGTACTTC.

This clonotype was counted a few times. The V call is TRBV7-8, the J call TRBJ2-7; 9 positions match TRBD2. In germline, CDR1 is SGHVS, CDR2 FQNEAQ. V lost 4 bases, J lost 7 bases, and 11 bases stayed unmatched. The length of the CDR3 is 15 residues. This CDR3 is CASSSLAGRRGEQYV. The CDR3 DNA reads as TGTGCCAGCAGCTCCCTAGCGGGGCGCAGGGGAGAGCAGTACGTC.

The table lists this clonotype with many counts. This sequence joins TRBV5-1 and TRBJ2-1, with D tentatively TRBD1 or TRBD2 (5 bases each). Germline CDR1 and CDR2: SGHRS and YFSETQ. V dropped 2 bases and J dropped 9 bases, with 12 bases sitting between them. CDR3 size: 13 residues. CDR3 sequence (DNA): TGCGCCAGCAGCTTTGGGGCCGAGGGTGAGCAGTTCTTC. Protein sequence: CASSFGAEGEQFF.

This clonotype was observed at least ten times. The J gene is TRBJ1-4, the V gene TRBV28; D is ambiguous. Germline loops: CDR1 MDHEN, CDR2 SYDVKM. The CDR3 is made up of 12 amino acids. Trimming left V 1 base short and J 7 bases short, with 4 bases between. The CDR3 DNA sequence: TGTGCCAGCAGTTTATTCGGTGAAAAACTGTTTTTT. This gives the protein CASSLFGEKLFF.

This clonotype appeared a few times. V gene TRBV6-2 or TRBV6-3 combines with J gene TRBJ2-3; D might be TRBD1 or TRBD2, each matching 5 bases. The CDR3 is 16 residues long. Per germline, CDR1 MNHEY and CDR2 SVGEGT. V dropped 2 bases and J dropped 0 bases, with 12 bases sitting between them. CDR3 coding DNA: TGTGCCAGCAGTTACCTCGGGACCTCTAGCACAGATACGCAGTATTTT. It yields the protein CASSYLGTSSTDTQYF.

The genes are TRBV6-2 or TRBV6-3 and TRBJ2-1; weak D call: TRBD2 (6 bases). The CDR3 runs to 13 residues. Trimming removed 6 bases from V and 7 bases from J, with 13 bases in between. Germline CDR1 MNHEY, CDR2 SVGEGT. The CDR3 loop is CASSPSGRNEQFF. As DNA, the CDR3 is TGTGCCAGCAGCCCTTCTGGGAGGAATGAGCAGTTCTTC.

This clonotype was counted a few times. The chain links TRBV7-2 to TRBJ1-2; 8 bases match TRBD1. Germline assignment: CDR1 SGHTA and CDR2 FQGNSA. The CDR3 is made up of 15 amino acids. V lost 5 bases, J lost 4 bases, and 9 bases stayed unmatched. CDR3 residues: CASSTHRQGPYGYTF. The CDR3 DNA reads TGTGCCAGCAGCACCCACCGACAGGGGCCCTATGGCTACACCTTC.

This clonotype was recorded at least ten times. V gene TRBV4-2 combines with J gene TRBJ2-5; 9 bases agree with TRBD2. CDR1 LGHNA and CDR2 YNFKEQ come from the germline V gene. With V trimmed by 0 bases and J by 2 bases, 4 bases remained unmatched. The CDR3 totals 16 residues. The chain's CDR3 is CASSQDGTSRQETQYF. Written as DNA, the CDR3 is TGTGCCAGCAGCCAAGATGGGACTAGCCGTCAAGAGACCCAGTACTTC.

V is TRBV6-6 and J is TRBJ2-3, with D possibly TRBD1 on 5 matching bases. The length of the CDR3 is 13 residues. Trimming took off 2 bases at V and 4 bases at J, with 7 bases between the two ends. The V gene's germline CDR1 is MNHNY and CDR2 SVGAGI (reference sequence). The CDR3 here is CASSYRGPDTQYF. The CDR3 bases are TGTGCCAGCAGTTACAGGGGCCCAGATACGCAGTATTTT.

In this sample, this clonotype turned up a few times. The genes are TRBV5-4 and TRBJ1-1; maybe TRBD1 (6 bases). V lost 3 bases to trimming and J lost 7 bases, with 16 bases between them. The length of the CDR3 is 14 residues. Germline loops: CDR1 SGHNT, CDR2 YYREEE (reference sequence). The CDR3 protein is CASSSPSGTNEAFF. In DNA form, the CDR3 reads TGTGCCAGCAGCTCCCCCTCCGGGACAAATGAAGCTTTCTTT.

This clonotype was counted ten times or more. The chain links TRBV5-1 to TRBJ1-1; the match to TRBD1 covers 8 bases. Per germline, CDR1 SGHRS and CDR2 YFSETQ. CDR3 length: 14 amino acids. V shed 3 bases and J 4 bases; nucleotides not matched to a gene: 5. The CDR3 spells CASSWGTGGTEAFF. DNA of the CDR3: TGCGCCAGCAGCTGGGGGACAGGTGGCACTGAAGCTTTCTTT.

This clonotype was counted a single time. V usage is TRBV6-5 and J usage is TRBJ2-7, with TRBD1 matching over 7 bases. The V gene's germline CDR1 is MNHEY and CDR2 SVGAGI. This CDR3 has 13 residues. The J segment lost 4 bases and the V segment lost 10 bases, leaving 10 bases of the junction unmatched. This chain's CDR3 is CAIPQGYRYEQYV. Written as DNA, the CDR3 is TGTGCCATCCCACAGGGGTATAGGTACGAGCAGTACGTC.

The rearrangement uses TRBV6-6 and TRBJ1-2; D is possibly TRBD1 (5 bases). The V end was cut by 1 base, the J end by 5 bases, with 11 bases between. Germline values: CDR1 MNHNY, CDR2 SVGAGI (reference sequence). The length of the CDR3 is 14 residues. The chain's CDR3 is CASSYFRVDYGYTF. The CDR3, as DNA: TGTGCCAGCAGTTACTTCAGGGTAGATTATGGCTACACCTTC.

This clonotype was observed a handful of times. The V call is TRBV2, the J call TRBJ1-3; unclear D gene. Trimming left V 4 bases short and J 0 bases short, with 10 bases between. The CDR3 length is 15 residues. Germline CDR1 is SNHLY and CDR2 is FYNNEI. The CDR3 loop is CASSAPSDSGNTIYF. Written as DNA, the CDR3 is TGTGCCAGCAGTGCCCCGTCTGACTCTGGAAACACCATATATTTT. The variable domain in full, with the rest retrieved from reference TRBV2 and TRBJ1-3, is EPEVTQTPSHQVTQMGQEVILRCVPISNHLYFYWYRQILGQKVEFLVSFYNNEISEKSEIFDDQFSVERPDGSNFTLKIRSTKLEDSAMYFCASSAPSDSGNTIYFGEGSWLTVV.

This clonotype came up a few times. The chain combines TRBV4-1 with TRBJ2-7; 7 bases line up with TRBD1. V shed 0 bases, J shed 3 bases, and the junction held 5 bases outside the gene matches. The germline V gene encodes CDR1 MGHRA and CDR2 YSYEKL. CDR3 length: 15 residues. CDR3 DNA sequence: TGCGCCAGCAGCCAAGAATGGGACAGTGTCTACGAGCAGTACGTC. Its translation is CASSQEWDSVYEQYV.

This clonotype was detected only a few times. The chain couples TRBV28 to TRBJ1-2, with 9 bases lining up with TRBD1. There are 14 residues in the CDR3. The V segment lost 8 bases and the J segment 5 bases; nucleotides outside the gene matches: 9. The germline gives CDR1 MDHEN, CDR2 SYDVKM. The CDR3: CASGGHRGRYGYTF. The CDR3 DNA follows: TGTGCCAGCGGCGGACACAGGGGGCGTTATGGCTACACCTTC.

This chain links TRBV23-1 with TRBJ1-1; 7 nucleotides align to TRBD1. TRBV23-1 is sorted into the ORF group, with uncertain function. This CDR3 is built from 16 residues. Trimming at V came to 7 bases and at J to 1 base, leaving 12 bases not matched to a gene. The CDR3 loop is CASTSRPTGPNTEAFF. As DNA, the CDR3 is TGCGCCAGCACGAGCCGCCCGACAGGGCCGAACACTGAAGCTTTCTTT.

This clonotype was seen a handful of times. The chain couples TRBV19 to TRBJ1-5, with 8 bases matching TRBD1. Germline assignment: CDR1 LNHDA and CDR2 SQIVND (reference sequence). The ends lost 5 bases at V and 7 bases at J; junction bases unmatched: 13. This CDR3 region has 16 residues. This CDR3 is CASSSRVAGGDQPQHF. CDR3 sequence (DNA): TGTGCCAGTAGTTCCAGAGTGGCAGGGGGCGACCAGCCCCAGCATTTT.

The chain combines TRBV6-2 or TRBV6-3 with TRBJ2-5; D not certain. Trimming took 5 bases from V and 5 from J, leaving 12 bases between them. This CDR3 is 13 amino acids long. The germline gives CDR1 MNHEY, CDR2 SVGEGT. The CDR3 DNA reads as TGTGCCAGCAGTAAATCGCTTTGGGAGACCCAGTACTTC. It codes for CASSKSLWETQYF.

This clonotype was seen a handful of times. The chain carries TRBV5-5 and TRBJ1-1; D call uncertain. The CDR3 extends over 16 amino acids. Germline-derived CDR1 and CDR2 are SGHKS and YYEKEE (reference sequence). Trimming shortened V by 0 bases and J by 5 bases, and 17 bases separated the two germline ends. DNA of the CDR3: TGTGCCAGCAGCTTGGAAGGTTGGAATGTATTTACTGAAGCTTTCTTT. Its protein is CASSLEGWNVFTEAFF.